The T cell receptor (beta chain) described here comes from a study of CD8 T cells in Susac syndrome (dated by TCRdb to between 2017 and 2020). Concerning the study at large: Repertoire sequencing was used to test whether CD8+ T cell activation and differentiation in Susac syndrome was antigen driven. Overall study results and their limits: The number of individuals in the TCR sequencing and HLA analysis was acknowledged as relatively small.

Comment on this clonotype: The specificity of this receptor is unknown. Base quality data are lacking; no much larger clone is found one base away.

RNA was extracted with the RNeasy kit and roughly 0.45 to 1 ug was reverse transcribed using random hexamers. TCR beta CDR3 regions were amplified with the immunoSEQ multiplex PCR assay covering 54 Vbeta and 13 Jbeta segments. Bias from PCR amplification was corrected by using a synthetic template baseline for primer optimization and for computational correction. In the original analysis: Reads were annotated to V, D and J genes per IMGT and analyzed with immunoSEQ Analyzer, keeping only productive sequences. Clonality was calculated as one minus the Shannon entropy normalized by log2 of the number of productive unique sequences. For each patient and control, public and private clones were evaluated within the 100 most prevalent clones. Susac-specific clones were defined as absent from healthy and MS cohorts, 800 to 1,200 published viral clones and other ImmuneACCESS disease sequences. TCRdb's own reprocessing of the public reads used fastp at Q25 and MiXCR and kept productive beta chains. One record per CDR3 amino acid sequence lists the most common genes and DNA. The V and J calls were determined by TCRdb, not by the authors. The sample contains about 200,000 distinct CDR3 sequences, roughly 96% of them found a single time. About 0.09% of the sample rests with the top ten.

The CDR3 holds 14 amino acids from the cysteine to the phenylalanine. Here the CDR3 DNA is all that survives: 42 bases in frame from base 1. As encoded in the germline V gene, CDR1 is LGHNT while CDR2 is FRNRAP. V and J lose 4 bases and 0 bases, and a span of 9 bases separates them. Peripheral blood CD8+ and CD4+ T cells from healthy donors, Susac syndrome patients and multiple sclerosis patients were profiled by high-throughput TCR beta sequencing. The multiple sclerosis controls were treatment-naive patients who had stable or active relapsing-remitting disease and met the revised McDonald criteria. Bulk CD8+ and CD4+ T cells were purified by magnetic negative isolation, whereas CD8+ TEMRA cells were enriched by FACS. Blood was drawn into EDTA tubes, processed within 24 hours, and PBMCs were isolated by density gradient centrifugation. PBMCs intended for TCR sequencing were frozen in liquid nitrogen and were later thawed in a 37 degrees C water bath. The sorted or isolated CD4+, CD8+ and CD8+ TEMRA cells had a purity of 90% or higher.

The source material was CD4+ T cells from PBMCs. The receptor comes from a human donor with multiple sclerosis. The V gene is TRBV12-5 and the J gene is TRBJ2-5, with a weak D call of TRBD2 (6 bases match). DNA sequence: TGTGCTAGTGGTTCCACGGGGGACCAAGAGACCCAGTACTTC. It codes for CASGSTGDQETQYF.